Shown below are 3 T cell receptor beta chains from a single sample sequenced in a study of sequential checkpoint blockade in melanoma. TCRdb keeps only in-frame clones here, not all; method: immunoSEQ multiplex PCR. The table lists several thousand clones, about 23% of them singletons. Treatment here: randomized to nivolumab then ipilimumab (arm A) or the reverse (arm B). This material consisted of tumor tissue (inferred from file names), taken from a patient given nivolumab and ipilimumab in sequence. The receptor source for this set is a human donor with melanoma.

This sequence joins TRBV18 and TRBJ1-2; 10 bases align to TRBD1. The CDR3 contains 14 residues. Trimming took 5 bases from V and 3 from J; bases not matched to a gene: 3. CDR1 and CDR2 (germline): KGHSH, LQKENI. CDR3 in amino acids: CASSDRGQDYGYTF. Written as DNA, the CDR3 is TGTGCCAGCTCAGACAGGGGGCAAGACTATGGCTACACCTTC.

This clone is labeled as medium-sized. The rearrangement links TRBV11-3 to TRBJ2-5, with a possible D match to TRBD1 (5 bases). The V gene lost 1 base and the J gene lost 1 base, with 7 bases spanning the gap. The germline V gene encodes CDR1 SGHNT and CDR2 YENEEA. This CDR3 comprises 14 residues. The CDR3 DNA is TGTGCCAGCAGCTTAGGGGGCGCCCAAGAGACCCAGTACTTC. Its protein product is CASSLGGAQETQYF.

This clone was observed a few times. The chain recombines TRBV28 with TRBJ1-5; D gene unclear. Trimming shortened V by 11 bases and J by 6 bases, and 20 bases separated the two germline ends. This CDR3 has 14 residues. Germline V gene sequence: CDR1 MDHEN, CDR2 SYDVKM. The CDR3 nucleotides read TGTGCCGTCAGTCGCCGGGGTCTCGGTCAGCCCCAGCATTTT. Amino acid sequence: CAVSRRGLGQPQHF. The whole variable domain, remainder taken from reference TRBV28 and TRBJ1-5, is DVKVTQSSRYLVKRTGEKVFLECVQDMDHENMFWYRQDPGLGLRLIYFSYDVKMKEKGDIPEGYSVSREKKERFSLILESASTNQTSMYLCAVSRRGLGQPQHFGDGTRLSIL.